Listed below are T cell receptor beta chains from one sample, sequenced in a study of T-cell memory formation after mild COVID-19. TCRdb independently ran MiXCR on the 5' RACE reads; one entry per CDR3 protein. The sample has fewer than 650,000 distinct CDR3 sequences; roughly 17% are singletons. The sequencing sample was made of PBMCs or a T cell subset sorted from them (not recorded which). The receptors shown here come from an adult woman who had mild COVID-19 (a few samples of this study predate the infection). Cell type and time point are not known. Each CDR3 is given with its conserved first and last residue.

TRBJ1-5 TRBV20-1 CSARRQSRNQPQHF
TRBJ1-2 TRBV20-1 CSARAGPPRNGYTF
TRBJ2-7 TRBV11-2 CASSLERVYLDEQYF
TRBJ2-7 TRBV5-1 CASSAGLAGVPSYEQYF
TRBJ2-3 TRBV5-5 CASSPRDRDSTDTQYF
TRBJ2-1 TRBV5-5 CASSPLTELHQGSNEQFF
TRBJ2-3 TRBV24-1 CATQARTHTDTQYF
TRBJ2-7 TRBV10-3 CAISETYEQYF
TRBJ1-4 TRBV7-9 CASSSIVGTVNEKLFF
TRBJ2-6 TRBV5-1 CDSSLVTGQPSSGANVLTF
TRBJ1-1 TRBV28 CASSFWTDIPMNTEAFF
TRBJ2-3 TRBV9 CASSSQPGTGGDTQYF
TRBJ2-1 TRBV5-1 CASSKGTGGSNEQFF
TRBJ1-5 TRBV6-5 CASSPDRGNQPQHF
TRBJ2-7 TRBV7-2 CASNPQGHEQYF
TRBJ2-1 TRBV20-1 CSARVSGTGGYNEQFF
TRBJ1-1 TRBV20-1 CSASRGFEGDTEAFF
TRBJ2-1 TRBV11-1 CASSPPGQGNNEQFF
TRBJ2-7 TRBV7-2 CASSLWVDGEQYF
TRBJ1-1 TRBV20-1 CSASDDANTEAFF
TRBJ2-7 TRBV19 CASSISVGGLSYEQYF
TRBJ2-1 TRBV20-1 CSATDTYNEQFF
TRBJ2-1 TRBV9 CASSSHGLAGGSSYNEQFF
TRBJ1-1 TRBV4-3 CASSQGHLSNTEAFF
TRBJ2-6 TRBV6-1 CASSEVFSGANVLTF
TRBJ2-5 TRBV7-2 CASSHRTSGETQYF
TRBJ2-7 TRBV29-1 CSVVRGQGSYEQYF
TRBJ2-1 TRBV11-2 CASSSNRARGDEQFF
TRBJ1-2 TRBV2 CASSGAGERFGYGYTF
TRBJ2-7 TRBV5-1 CASSLGAGGVDEQYF
TRBJ2-5 TRBV7-8 CASSLVRGTQYF
TRBJ1-1 TRBV12-3/TRBV12-4 CASRPLGQGGKAFF
TRBJ2-1 TRBV12-3/TRBV12-4 CASRGLAGSNEQFF
TRBJ1-2 TRBV7-2 CASSSTGGGAAHGYTF
TRBJ1-1 TRBV7-2 CASSETGFGTEAFF
TRBJ2-7 TRBV6-5 CASSYTRTGGGEQYF
TRBJ2-2 TRBV5-5 CASSLVQGASGGELFF
TRBJ2-2 TRBV20-1 CSAGGGRGGTGELFF
TRBJ1-3 TRBV4-1 CASSPLDRGSGNTIYF
TRBJ1-5 TRBV12-3/TRBV12-4 CASSLDRPYSNQPQHF
TRBJ2-7 TRBV5-4 CASRQDQPAYEQYF
TRBJ1-5 TRBV7-2 CASSWTGFGNQPQHF
TRBJ2-2 TRBV12-3/TRBV12-4 CASRRAGSGGELFF
TRBJ2-3 TRBV10-3 CAIRRTSGVGDTQYF
TRBJ2-5 TRBV3-1 CASSQGPRLTETQYF
TRBJ2-7 TRBV28 CASSPSTGGDEQYF
TRBJ2-5 TRBV7-9 CASSLELVGSQETQYF
TRBJ2-1 TRBV7-8 CASSPPMRDEQFF
TRBJ2-7 TRBV9 CASSSSLVDYEQYF
TRBJ1-5 TRBV6-2/TRBV6-3 CASSYGTRGPEGSNQPQHF
TRBJ2-3 TRBV5-1 CASSHSLLAGIGATDTQYF
TRBJ2-7 TRBV12-3/TRBV12-4 CASSLATGAAYEQYF
TRBJ2-1 TRBV7-3 CASSRLAWEPVF
TRBJ1-5 TRBV20-1 CSARGADSNQPQHF